The rows below give T cell receptor beta chains drawn from one sample of a study of regulatory T cells in long-lasting Graves disease. Using its own MiXCR run on the multiplex PCR reads, TCRdb lists one record per CDR3 protein. This repertoire shows hundreds of thousands of distinct CDR3 sequences, around 15% found once; its top ten account for about 32%. The same data also contributed to another study, on T cells in Graves' hyperthyroidism and ophthalmopathy.

The sequences come from peripheral blood mononuclear cells (PBMCs), collected at new diagnosis, from a patient treated with antithyroid drugs. The receptors originated from a man between 35 and 55 years old with Graves disease. CDR3s include the opening cysteine and the closing phenylalanine or tryptophan. A D gene is named only where the DNA matches it firmly. Clone size is stated in some rows and not others, as once, few, many or a class when expanded.

cdr3_nt: TGTGTCAGCTCGGTCGACAGGGAGGAAGCTTTCTTT; cdr3_aa: CVSSVDREEAFF; j_call: TRBJ1-1; v_call: TRBV18; clone_size: NA; d_call: TRBD1; cdr3_length: 12
cdr3_nt: TGTGCCAGCAGCTTGGGGGGGCTAGCGAGGTACTACAATGAGCAGTTCTTC; cdr3_aa: CASSLGGLARYYNEQFF; j_call: TRBJ2-1; v_call: TRBV5-6; clone_size: NA; d_call: NA; cdr3_length: 17
cdr3_nt: TGTGCCAGCAGTCAGGGACAGTACAATGAGCAGTTCTTC; cdr3_aa: CASSQGQYNEQFF; j_call: TRBJ2-1; v_call: TRBV28; clone_size: many; d_call: TRBD1; cdr3_length: 13
cdr3_nt: TGCAGTGCTAGGGGCGTACATAGCAATCAGCCCCAGCATTTT; cdr3_aa: CSARGVHSNQPQHF; j_call: TRBJ1-5; v_call: TRBV20-1; clone_size: many; d_call: NA; cdr3_length: 14
cdr3_nt: TGCAGTGCTAGAGATTTCGGACGGAGTGGCACAGATACGCAGTATTTT; cdr3_aa: CSARDFGRSGTDTQYF; j_call: TRBJ2-3; v_call: TRBV20-1; clone_size: many; d_call: NA; cdr3_length: 16
cdr3_nt: TGTGCCAGCAGCCCTAACGTGGGGAATGAGCAGTTCTTC; cdr3_aa: CASSPNVGNEQFF; j_call: TRBJ2-1; v_call: TRBV11-2; clone_size: NA; d_call: NA; cdr3_length: 13
cdr3_nt: TGTGCCGGGAGCGGGGCCACAGATACGCAGTATTTT; cdr3_aa: CAGSGATDTQYF; j_call: TRBJ2-3; v_call: TRBV30; clone_size: NA; d_call: TRBD2; cdr3_length: 12
cdr3_nt: TGCGCCAGCAGCCAAGAAGGGAGGGCGTTAAATGAAAAACTGTTTTTT; cdr3_aa: CASSQEGRALNEKLFF; j_call: TRBJ1-4; v_call: TRBV4-1; clone_size: NA; d_call: NA; cdr3_length: 16
cdr3_nt: TGTGCCAGCAGCTTTAGGGACAGGGGATGGGAGCAGTACTTC; cdr3_aa: CASSFRDRGWEQYF; j_call: TRBJ2-7; v_call: TRBV28; clone_size: NA; d_call: TRBD1; cdr3_length: 14
cdr3_nt: TGTGCCAGCAGCGTAGGGCCGGGGCGCTACGAGCAGTACTTC; cdr3_aa: CASSVGPGRYEQYF; j_call: TRBJ2-7; v_call: TRBV9; clone_size: many; d_call: NA; cdr3_length: 14
cdr3_nt: TGCAGTGCTAGCCCCAGCCCCAACGCCCAGCCCCAGCATTTT; cdr3_aa: CSASPSPNAQPQHF; j_call: TRBJ1-5; v_call: TRBV20-1; clone_size: NA; d_call: NA; cdr3_length: 14
cdr3_nt: TGCAGTGCTAGAGGGGCGAATCAGCCCCAGCATTTT; cdr3_aa: CSARGANQPQHF; j_call: TRBJ1-5; v_call: TRBV20-1; clone_size: many; d_call: NA; cdr3_length: 12
cdr3_nt: TGTGCCATCAGTGAAGGGGATAGGAACACTGAAGCTTTCTTT; cdr3_aa: CAISEGDRNTEAFF; j_call: TRBJ1-1; v_call: TRBV10-3; clone_size: many; d_call: NA; cdr3_length: 14
cdr3_nt: TGTGCCACCAGTGATGAGAGCGGGGGCCTTCAAGAGACCCAGTACTTC; cdr3_aa: CATSDESGGLQETQYF; j_call: TRBJ2-5; v_call: TRBV24-1; clone_size: many; d_call: TRBD2; cdr3_length: 16
cdr3_nt: TGTGCCAGCAGCTCCACGGGCGGGGGGCTCGAAGAGACCCAGTACTTC; cdr3_aa: CASSSTGGGLEETQYF; j_call: TRBJ2-5; v_call: TRBV7-8; clone_size: many; d_call: TRBD2; cdr3_length: 16
cdr3_nt: TGTGCCAGCAGTTCCGATTGGGGCTACACCTTC; cdr3_aa: CASSSDWGYTF; j_call: TRBJ1-2; v_call: TRBV28; clone_size: NA; d_call: NA; cdr3_length: 11
cdr3_nt: TGCAGCGTTGGGGGAGGCAGGGTGTCCTACGAGCAGTACTTC; cdr3_aa: CSVGGGRVSYEQYF; j_call: TRBJ2-7; v_call: TRBV29-1; clone_size: few; d_call: NA; cdr3_length: 14
cdr3_nt: TGTGCCAGCAGTCCTTGGGCTAGAGGGGATACGCAGTATTTT; cdr3_aa: CASSPWARGDTQYF; j_call: TRBJ2-3; v_call: TRBV12-3/TRBV12-4; clone_size: many; d_call: NA; cdr3_length: 14
cdr3_nt: TGCAGCGGGGACAGGTGTCCCTACGAGCAGTACTTC; cdr3_aa: CSGDRCPYEQYF; j_call: TRBJ2-7; v_call: TRBV29-1; clone_size: few; d_call: TRBD1; cdr3_length: 12
cdr3_nt: TGTGCCAGCAGTTTAGGGCCGGGGCGGGAAAAACTGTTTTTT; cdr3_aa: CASSLGPGREKLFF; j_call: TRBJ1-4; v_call: TRBV28; clone_size: many; d_call: NA; cdr3_length: 14
cdr3_nt: TGTGCCAGCAGTCCTAGGCCATATTTTGGCGGGGGGGTCGATGAGCAGTTCTTC; cdr3_aa: CASSPRPYFGGGVDEQFF; j_call: TRBJ2-1; v_call: TRBV12-3/TRBV12-4; clone_size: many; d_call: TRBD2; cdr3_length: 18
cdr3_nt: TGTGCCAGCAGCAACAGGGGGCCGTCGGAGACCCAGTACTTC; cdr3_aa: CASSNRGPSETQYF; j_call: TRBJ2-5; v_call: TRBV7-2; clone_size: few; d_call: TRBD1; cdr3_length: 14
cdr3_nt: TGTGCCAGCAGCTCCCCCGCAACAGGGGTGAACACTGAAGCTTTCTTT; cdr3_aa: CASSSPATGVNTEAFF; j_call: TRBJ1-1; v_call: TRBV7-2; clone_size: few; d_call: TRBD1; cdr3_length: 16
cdr3_nt: TGCGCCAGCACTGGACAGGGCTTTGCCTCCTACGAGCAGTACTTC; cdr3_aa: CASTGQGFASYEQYF; j_call: TRBJ2-7; v_call: TRBV5-1; clone_size: many; d_call: TRBD1; cdr3_length: 15
cdr3_nt: TGTGCCAGCAGTTTTAAGTGGGGAAGGGGAGAGACCCAGTACTTC; cdr3_aa: CASSFKWGRGETQYF; j_call: TRBJ2-5; v_call: TRBV28; clone_size: many; d_call: NA; cdr3_length: 15
cdr3_nt: TGTGCCAGCAGTTATAGACACCCAACTGAAGCTTTCTTT; cdr3_aa: CASSYRHPTEAFF; j_call: TRBJ1-1; v_call: TRBV6-2/TRBV6-3; clone_size: many; d_call: NA; cdr3_length: 13
cdr3_nt: TGTGCCAGCAGCCAAGAACGGACAGATGGCTACACCTTC; cdr3_aa: CASSQERTDGYTF; j_call: TRBJ1-2; v_call: TRBV3-1; clone_size: NA; d_call: NA; cdr3_length: 13
cdr3_nt: TGTGCCAGCTCACCCTCGGGACAACCGCCCTACGAGCAGTACTTC; cdr3_aa: CASSPSGQPPYEQYF; j_call: TRBJ2-7; v_call: TRBV18; clone_size: few; d_call: NA; cdr3_length: 15
cdr3_nt: TGTGCCAGCAGCGCGCCCTCACTGGGGGGGCTGGAGTTCTTC; cdr3_aa: CASSAPSLGGLEFF; j_call: TRBJ2-1; v_call: TRBV9; clone_size: many; d_call: NA; cdr3_length: 14
cdr3_nt: TGTGCCAGCAGCTTAGGAAAGAACACCGGGGAGCTGTTTTTT; cdr3_aa: CASSLGKNTGELFF; j_call: TRBJ2-2; v_call: TRBV7-9; clone_size: NA; d_call: NA; cdr3_length: 14
cdr3_nt: TGTGCCAGCAGTTTGCCGCGGGACACTGAAGCTTTCTTT; cdr3_aa: CASSLPRDTEAFF; j_call: TRBJ1-1; v_call: TRBV28; clone_size: many; d_call: NA; cdr3_length: 13
cdr3_nt: TGTGCCAGCAGCGTAGCGGAGGAAACTCAGCCCCAGCATTTT; cdr3_aa: CASSVAEETQPQHF; j_call: TRBJ1-5; v_call: TRBV9; clone_size: many; d_call: NA; cdr3_length: 14
cdr3_nt: TGTGCTAGTGGTTTGGTATCCCTACGTACGGGGGATCGGGATGGCTACACCTTC; cdr3_aa: CASGLVSLRTGDRDGYTF; j_call: TRBJ1-2; v_call: TRBV12-5; clone_size: NA; d_call: NA; cdr3_length: 18
cdr3_nt: TGTGCCACAGGGGCCCGACACGGCGGCACTGAAGCTTTCTTT; cdr3_aa: CATGARHGGTEAFF; j_call: TRBJ1-1; v_call: TRBV9; clone_size: NA; d_call: NA; cdr3_length: 14
cdr3_nt: TGTGCCACCAGTGACCCCCTGACCTACGAGCAGTACTTC; cdr3_aa: CATSDPLTYEQYF; j_call: TRBJ2-7; v_call: TRBV24-1; clone_size: NA; d_call: NA; cdr3_length: 13
cdr3_nt: TGTGCCAGCAGCTTAGGGGGACAGGGACTGTTGGAAGCTTTCTTT; cdr3_aa: CASSLGGQGLLEAFF; j_call: TRBJ1-1; v_call: TRBV7-2; clone_size: NA; d_call: TRBD1; cdr3_length: 15
cdr3_nt: TGTGCCAGCAGCCAAGGGTCCAGGGCGGAGACCCAGTACTTC; cdr3_aa: CASSQGSRAETQYF; j_call: TRBJ2-5; v_call: TRBV7-3; clone_size: many; d_call: NA; cdr3_length: 14
cdr3_nt: TGTGCCAGTCGGAAGCCAGGGGCGGATACGCAGTATTTT; cdr3_aa: CASRKPGADTQYF; j_call: TRBJ2-3; v_call: TRBV19; clone_size: NA; d_call: NA; cdr3_length: 13
cdr3_nt: TGCGCCAGCAGCCCGGCCCCCGGTTATGAAGCTTTCTTT; cdr3_aa: CASSPAPGYEAFF; j_call: TRBJ1-1; v_call: TRBV5-1; clone_size: many; d_call: NA; cdr3_length: 13
cdr3_nt: TGTGCCGCCAGGGGACAGGGGGCGAAGAACACCGGGGAGCTGTTTTTT; cdr3_aa: CAARGQGAKNTGELFF; j_call: TRBJ2-2; v_call: TRBV10-3; clone_size: NA; d_call: TRBD1; cdr3_length: 16
cdr3_nt: TGTGCCAGCACCGTCCCCTCTGGAAACACCATATATTTT; cdr3_aa: CASTVPSGNTIYF; j_call: TRBJ1-3; v_call: TRBV6-1; clone_size: many; d_call: NA; cdr3_length: 13
cdr3_nt: TGTGCCATACCCGAGGGGGAAAAACTGTTTTTT; cdr3_aa: CAIPEGEKLFF; j_call: TRBJ1-4; v_call: TRBV7-8; clone_size: NA; d_call: NA; cdr3_length: 11
cdr3_nt: TGTGCCAGCAGTCACAGGGGGCACTTTCAGCCCCAGCATTTT; cdr3_aa: CASSHRGHFQPQHF; j_call: TRBJ1-5; v_call: TRBV27; clone_size: many; d_call: TRBD1; cdr3_length: 14
cdr3_nt: TGTGCCATCAGTGAGTCTTGGGAGGGAGTGAACACTGAAGCTTTCTTT; cdr3_aa: CAISESWEGVNTEAFF; j_call: TRBJ1-1; v_call: TRBV10-3; clone_size: many; d_call: NA; cdr3_length: 16
cdr3_nt: TGTGCCAGCATCCTAAGTCCGGGTACAGAGACCCAGTACTTC; cdr3_aa: CASILSPGTETQYF; j_call: TRBJ2-5; v_call: TRBV2; clone_size: NA; d_call: NA; cdr3_length: 14
cdr3_nt: TGCAGCGTTTGGGGGTTTAGTACCTATGAAGCTTTCTTT; cdr3_aa: CSVWGFSTYEAFF; j_call: TRBJ1-1; v_call: TRBV29-1; clone_size: NA; d_call: NA; cdr3_length: 13